The clone carrying this TCR beta chain has just one count. In the original processing: Because ImmunoSEQ provided only junction sequences with no quality scores, the filtering differed. Clones were read by immunoSEQ multiplex PCR, and TCRdb kept only the in-frame ones, dropping some. V, J and clone size are taken as reported in that table, and D and trimming were inferred from the DNA itself. This sample has roughly 2,000,000 clones, with 85% to 95% found just once. This sample is part of a study of shared clonotypes between healthy human individuals. Overall study: Used for every donor were three CD4 naive, three CD4 memory, two CD8 naive and one CD8 memory plate.

The CDR3 has 13 residues. V gave up 0 bases and J gave up 9 bases, with 10 bases separating them. Looked up from germline, CDR1 is SGHTS and CDR2 is YDEGEE. Cells designated naive CD8 were CD45RO-negative and were positively selected for CCR7, with terminally differentiated effector memory CD45RA+ cells excluded. The sequencing input was naive CD8+ T cells sorted from blood. This rearrangement joins TRBV5-8 to TRBJ1-5; D is uncertain. The receptor comes from a man aged 18 to 29 in good health. The CDR3 spells CASSLDGSGPQHF. The CDR3 coding sequence is TGTGCCAGCAGCTTGGACGGCTCGGGGCCCCAGCATTTT. Looking up the rest from reference TRBV5-8 and TRBJ1-5 gives the full variable domain: EAGVTQSPTHLIKTRGQQATLRCSPISGHTSVYWYQQALGLGLQFLLWYDEGEERNRGNFPPRFSGRQFPNYSSELNVNALELEDSALYLCASSLDGSGPQHFGDGTRLSIL.